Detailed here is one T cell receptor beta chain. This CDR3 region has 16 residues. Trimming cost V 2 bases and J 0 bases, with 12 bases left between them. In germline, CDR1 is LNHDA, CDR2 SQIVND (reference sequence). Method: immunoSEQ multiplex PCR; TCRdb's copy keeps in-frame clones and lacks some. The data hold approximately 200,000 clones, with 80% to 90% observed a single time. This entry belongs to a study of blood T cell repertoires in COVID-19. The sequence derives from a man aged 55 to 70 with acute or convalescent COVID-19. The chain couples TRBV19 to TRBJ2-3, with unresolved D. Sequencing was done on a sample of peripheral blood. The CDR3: CASSISGYTSTDTQYF. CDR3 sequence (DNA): TGTGCCAGTAGTATATCAGGCTACACTAGCACAGATACGCAGTATTTT.